A selection of T cell receptor beta chains follows, all from one sample in a study of CD8 T cells in Susac syndrome. TCRdb fed the immunoSEQ multiplex PCR reads into MiXCR, producing one record per CDR3 protein. The table has 150,000 or so distinct CDR3 sequences, 93% seen once; the top ten hold over 0.11%. Sequenced material: CD4+ T cells from PBMCs. These receptors all stem from a human donor in good health. Each CDR3 is given without its conserved first and last residue. A D gene is named only where the DNA matches it firmly.

TRBD1,TRBV20-1,TRBJ1-6,SARTGGGSPLH
TRBD1,TRBV30,TRBJ1-2,ASGQGAGSDGYT
-,TRBV2,TRBJ1-5,ASRGELTAYQPQH
-,TRBV7-9,TRBJ2-5,ASSLLSGETQY
TRBD1,TRBV5-4,TRBJ2-1,ASSVPPGQENSNEQF
-,TRBV7-9,TRBJ2-5,ASSLVIGREETQY
-,TRBV7-2,TRBJ2-1,ASTLIGRDVEQF
TRBD2,TRBV5-1,TRBJ2-2,ASSVLAGGNTGELF
-,TRBV7-9,TRBJ2-5,ASSPTSGLGLEETQY
-,TRBV2,TRBJ2-4,ASGRESQNIQY
-,TRBV15,TRBJ2-5,ATSRYREGTQY
-,TRBV13,TRBJ2-3,ASSLVRTFNFTDTQY
-,TRBV7-6,TRBJ2-7,ASSLGLDEQY
TRBD1,TRBV28,TRBJ2-7,ASSLPSGTAAREQY
TRBD2,TRBV11-2,TRBJ2-7,ASSSPAGVGYEQY
-,TRBV19,TRBJ1-1,ASRPLALGNTEAF
-,TRBV6-1,TRBJ1-1,ASSEGGYGYRPSTEAF
-,TRBV5-1,TRBJ2-7,ASSLTLYEQY
TRBD1,TRBV15,TRBJ2-7,ATSRQRTGGYEQY
TRBD1,TRBV5-1,TRBJ1-1,ASSLDGQGLTEAF
TRBD2,TRBV3-1,TRBJ2-7,ASSQGAGFYEQY
-,TRBV7-9,TRBJ2-1,ASSSSGKQF
-,TRBV5-1,TRBJ1-4,ASSLEDRPHEKLF
-,TRBV2,TRBJ2-2,ASSSSTSGGVSGELF
-,TRBV4-1,TRBJ2-5,ASSQGGTPSTQY
-,TRBV5-4,TRBJ2-7,ASSFRGFTYEQY
TRBD1,TRBV12-3/TRBV12-4,TRBJ2-2,ASSTGQVVGELF
-,TRBV12-3/TRBV12-4,TRBJ2-7,ASSAGTEQY
TRBD2,TRBV7-2,TRBJ2-3,ASSPLAGGDTQY
-,TRBV6-5,TRBJ2-5,ASSYSISPIQETQY
-,TRBV23-1,TRBJ1-1,ASSQSSRGNTEAF
-,TRBV12-3/TRBV12-4,TRBJ2-7,ASNVYEQY
-,TRBV10-3,TRBJ2-3,AIGDQLFSTDTQY
-,TRBV3-1,TRBJ1-1,ASSPWGRGRTEAF
-,TRBV2,TRBJ2-5,ASNLSEQETQY
-,TRBV9,TRBJ1-2,ASSPSPPNYGYT
-,TRBV6-5,TRBJ2-5,ATYAGASQETQY
-,TRBV7-2,TRBJ1-3,ASSSGLISGNTIY
-,TRBV5-1,TRBJ2-2,ASSLRTANTGELF
-,TRBV18,TRBJ1-6,ASSGDTSPLH
-,TRBV5-6,TRBJ2-4,ASSLEGRNIQY
TRBD2,TRBV4-1,TRBJ2-5,ASSRWGTGLAMEETQY
-,TRBV7-3,TRBJ2-4,ASRKPRDPGRENIQY
-,TRBV29-1,TRBJ1-1,SVDNPVGGTNTEAF
-,TRBV6-5,TRBJ2-1,ASSRSGVNEQF